Shown below are 12 T cell receptor beta chains from a single sample sequenced in a study of shared clonotypes between healthy human individuals. Assay: immunoSEQ multiplex PCR; the TCRdb copy retains only in-frame clones and omits some. The table has roughly 2 million clones, roughly 96% seen once. The source material was naive CD4+ T cells sorted from blood. The subset: CD45RA+ positively selected. The source is a man younger than 35 in good health.

The table lists this clone with a count of one. The rearrangement links TRBV30 to TRBJ2-2; unclear D gene. V was shortened by 5 bases and J by 0 bases, with 7 bases between the two germline ends. CDR1 GTSNPN and CDR2 SVGIG come from the germline V gene (reference sequence). This CDR3 comprises 13 residues. CDR3: CAWGVSNTGELFF. In DNA form, the CDR3 reads TGTGCCTGGGGGGTCTCGAACACCGGGGAGCTGTTTTTT.

The chain carries TRBV28 and TRBJ1-2, with 10 bases identical to TRBD1. The trim removed 3 bases at V and 1 base at J, leaving 5 bases unmatched. Per the germline V gene, CDR1 is MDHEN and CDR2 is SYDVKM. The CDR3 loop spans 16 amino acids. In DNA, the CDR3 is TGTGCCAGCAGTTTCGGGACAGGGGCCTTTAACTATGGCTACACCTTC. As protein: CASSFGTGAFNYGYTF.

V is TRBV5-1 and J is TRBJ1-3; TRBD1 aligns across 7 bases. V was clipped by 0 bases and J by 0 bases; unmatched bases: 3. Germline CDR1 reads SGHRS; CDR2 reads YFSETQ. This CDR3 region has 16 residues. The DNA of the CDR3 is TGCGCCAGCAGCTTGGTTACAGGGGACTCTGGAAACACCATATATTTT. Encoded protein: CASSLVTGDSGNTIYF.

This chain uses TRBV7-8 with TRBJ2-7; 7 bases map to TRBD1. V shed 6 bases and J 0 bases; nucleotides not matched to a gene: 11. The CDR3 runs to 16 residues. Germline CDR1 is SGHVS and CDR2 is FQNEAQ. As DNA, the CDR3 is TGTGCCAGCAGTTGGAAGGACAGGCCTTTCTCCTACGAGCAGTACTTC. Protein sequence: CASSWKDRPFSYEQYF.

The V gene is TRBV6-5, the J gene TRBJ2-7, with a possible D match to TRBD1 (6 bases). Germline CDR1 and CDR2: MNHEY and SVGAGI. The ends were cut back, 6 bases at V and 7 bases at J, with 13 bases in the middle. The CDR3 loop spans 12 amino acids. CDR3 sequence (DNA): TGTGCCAGCAGAACAGGGTTTGGGGAGCAGTACTTC. Amino acid sequence: CASRTGFGEQYF.

This rearrangement joins TRBV18 to TRBJ1-3, with D possibly TRBD1 on 5 matching bases. Per the germline V gene, CDR1 is KGHSH and CDR2 is LQKENI. Trimming removed 3 bases from V and 4 bases from J, with 22 bases in between. This CDR3 is 18 amino acids long. For the CDR3, the DNA is TGTGCCAGCTCACCGAATTCCCCAGCAGGGAGTATCGGAAACACCATATATTTT. As protein: CASSPNSPAGSIGNTIYF.

The chain recombines TRBV5-6 with TRBJ1-2; TRBD1 matches at 10 bases. CDR3 length equals 14 residues. Germline assignment: CDR1 SGHDT and CDR2 YYEEEE. V dropped 0 bases and J dropped 7; count of bases not matched to a gene: 3. The DNA of the CDR3 is TGTGCCAGCAGCTTGGAAGGGACAGGGGCTGGCTACACCTTC. Encoded protein: CASSLEGTGAGYTF.

J is TRBJ2-5 and V is TRBV2; possible D gene TRBD1, 7 bases. CDR1 and CDR2 from the germline V gene are SNHLY and FYNNEI. Trimming pared 1 base from V and 2 bases from J, leaving 14 bases between. The CDR3 sequence is 16 residues long. CDR3 loop: CASSEGQGGWQETQYF. As DNA, the CDR3 is TGTGCCAGCAGTGAAGGACAGGGAGGTTGGCAAGAGACCCAGTACTTC.

This clone was counted once. The chain combines TRBV5-6 with TRBJ2-5, with a weak D call TRBD2 (6 bases). CDR1 is SGHDT, CDR2 YYEEEE, per germline. The CDR3 extends over 16 amino acids. V lost 1 base and J lost 2, with 15 bases in between. CDR3 nucleotides: TGTGCCAGCAGCTTGTGGGGCGGGGCTTATCAAGAGACCCAGTACTTC. Amino acid sequence: CASSLWGGAYQETQYF.

This clone was seen just once. V is TRBV5-1 and J is TRBJ2-1; D remains unclear. V was clipped by 4 bases and J by 5 bases, with 16 bases between them. Germline-derived CDR1 and CDR2 are SGHRS and YFSETQ. The CDR3 runs 15 residues. The CDR3: CASSPGSTAHNEQFF. The CDR3 region has the DNA TGCGCCAGCAGCCCCGGAAGTACAGCCCACAATGAGCAGTTCTTC.

The chain employs TRBV29-1 and TRBJ2-1, with 9 bases fitting TRBD1. The germline CDR1 and CDR2 sequences are SQVTM and ANQGSEA. V was clipped by 4 bases and J by 9 bases; unmatched bases: 22. There are 18 residues in the CDR3. The CDR3 DNA follows: TGCAGCGTTGGAGGCGGGACAGGGAGGTCTTTGATGGTTGGTGAGCAGTTCTTC. Translating it yields CSVGGGTGRSLMVGEQFF.

This chain uses TRBV10-3 with TRBJ1-3; D call uncertain. Trimming left V 2 bases short and J 2 bases short, with 13 bases between. This CDR3 is built from 16 residues. Germline V gene lookup returns CDR1 ENHRY and CDR2 SYGVKD. In nucleotides, the CDR3 is TGTGCCATCAGTGAGAACCCCCCCTGGGCTGGAAACACCATATATTTT. Encoded protein: CAISENPPWAGNTIYF.